Listed below are T cell receptor beta chains from one sample, sequenced in a study of shared clonotypes between healthy human individuals. Only in-frame clones appear in the TCRdb table, and some are missing; sequencing was by immunoSEQ multiplex PCR. The table has over 2,000,000 clones, about 94% seen once. The sequenced sample was naive CD8+ T cells from PBMCs. These receptors were obtained from a man aged 18-30 years in good health. Some clones in this sample may be carry-over from other donors' samples. Each CDR3 is given with its conserved first and last residue. D genes are given only for firm matches. A row's size may be missing; if present it is once, few, many or a size class.

TRBD1 TRBJ2-2 TRBV29-1 - TGCAGCGTTGAGGGGTTGGAGACAGGGAATACCGGGGAGCTGTTTTTT CSVEGLETGNTGELFF
- TRBJ2-3 TRBV28 - TGTGCCAGCAGCCTGGTACGGGACACAGATACGCAGTATTTT CASSLVRDTDTQYF
- TRBJ2-7 TRBV7-9 - TGTGCCAGCAGCCCACAGGGAATCGAGCAGTACTTC CASSPQGIEQYF
- TRBJ1-4 TRBV10-3 - TGTGCCTCCAGTGGTGGGGGAAGTGGGACTAATGAAAAACTGTTTTTT CASSGGGSGTNEKLFF
TRBD2 TRBJ2-7 TRBV19 - TGTGCCAGTAGTATTTATGGGACTAGTCTCTACGAGCAGTACTTC CASSIYGTSLYEQYF
- TRBJ2-1 TRBV19 - TGTGCCAGTAGTATACGAGGAGTCTACAATGAGCAGTTCTTC CASSIRGVYNEQFF
- TRBJ1-1 TRBV19 - TGTGCCAGTCAAGGCGGAAGCACTGAAGCTTTCTTT CASQGGSTEAFF
- TRBJ2-7 TRBV15 - TGTGCCACCAGCAGAGATAGGACCTCATCCTACGAGCAGTACTTC CATSRDRTSSYEQYF
TRBD2 TRBJ2-7 TRBV7-2 - TGTGCCAGCAGCTTAATAGGGCTCGGCACTAGCGGGAATGTCTACGAGCAGTACTTC CASSLIGLGTSGNVYEQYF
- TRBJ1-5 TRBV28 - TGTGCCAGCAGTCCCCTCCTCCCCCCGTGGGACCAGCATTTT CASSPLLPPWDQHF
TRBD1 TRBJ1-4 TRBV5-3 - TGTGCCAGAAGCGATACAGGGGGCCGGCCCAACCGGGCTAATGAAAAACTGTTTTTT CARSDTGGRPNRANEKLFF
- TRBJ2-2 TRBV30 - TGTGCCTGGACGGAGAACACCGGGGAGCTGTTTTTT CAWTENTGELFF
- TRBJ1-2 TRBV9 - TGTGCCAGCAGCCCAAACGCCCCGGGACCTTATGGCTACACCTTC CASSPNAPGPYGYTF
- TRBJ1-2 TRBV5-1 - TGCGCCAGCAAATTAGTTCCGGAGTCGGATGGCTACACCTTC CASKLVPESDGYTF
- TRBJ2-1 TRBV4-1 - TGCGCCAGCAGCCGGGCCCCTGGTTGGGAGCAGTTCTTC CASSRAPGWEQFF
- TRBJ1-4 TRBV15 - TGTGCCACCAGCAGAGATCGTCGGGACACTCGAACGGGTGAAAAACTGTTTTTT CATSRDRRDTRTGEKLFF
- TRBJ1-5 TRBV28 few TGTGCCAGCAGTGGCAATCAGCCCCAGCATTTT CASSGNQPQHF
TRBD1 TRBJ2-7 TRBV5-1 - TGCGCCAGCAAGGACCGGGACAGGATACCCTACGAGCAGTACTTC CASKDRDRIPYEQYF
- TRBJ1-1 TRBV7-9 - TGTGCCAGCAGTCAAACGGGGGACACTGAAGCTTTCTTT CASSQTGDTEAFF
TRBD1 TRBJ2-4 TRBV27 - TGTGCCAGCGGTATTGGGGGACAGTTCAAAAACATTCAGTACTTC CASGIGGQFKNIQYF
- TRBJ2-2 TRBV6-1 - TGTGCCAGCAGTGAGGGCGTATCGAACACCGGGGAGCTGTTTTTT CASSEGVSNTGELFF
- TRBJ1-2 TRBV9 - TGTGCCAGCAGCCCCGACCCGGGACTGAGCTATGGCTACACCTTC CASSPDPGLSYGYTF
TRBD1 TRBJ2-2 TRBV11-3 - TGTGCCAGCAGCACAAGAGAAGGAGGACAGGGCGCCGGGGAGCTGTTTTTT CASSTREGGQGAGELFF
- TRBJ1-1 TRBV29-1 - TGCAGCGTTGAACTTGGGGGGCGGGACACTGAAGCTTTCTTT CSVELGGRDTEAFF
- TRBJ2-3 TRBV6-6 - TGTGCCAGCAGACCACTAGCTATGTCCTCGGATACGCAGTATTTT CASRPLAMSSDTQYF
TRBD1 TRBJ1-4 TRBV27 - TGTGCCAGCAGTTGGACAGGGTCTCAGGAAAAACTGTTTTTT CASSWTGSQEKLFF
TRBD1 TRBJ2-5 TRBV7-2 - TGTGCCAGCAGCCCCCCGGGACAGGGTTCGGGAGAGACCCAGTACTTC CASSPPGQGSGETQYF
- TRBJ1-2 TRBV14 - TGTGCCAGCAGCCAAGTTACGGATTATGGCTACACCTTC CASSQVTDYGYTF
- TRBJ2-6 TRBV7-6 - TGTGCCAGCAGCTTAGGGCCTGGGGCCAACGTCCTGACTTTC CASSLGPGANVLTF
- TRBJ2-7 TRBV7-2 - TGTGCCAGCAGCTTATCTATAGGACAGAACTACGAGCAGTACTTC CASSLSIGQNYEQYF
- TRBJ1-2 TRBV7-9 - TGTGCCAGCAGCTTCGCTTCTTCCGGTAGCAAGAATGGCTACACCTTC CASSFASSGSKNGYTF
- TRBJ2-7 TRBV11-2 - TGTGCCAGCAGCAACACGAGGGACTGGCGGGACGAGCAGTACTTC CASSNTRDWRDEQYF
- TRBJ1-5 TRBV28 - - CASSFLAGHQPQHF
TRBD1 TRBJ2-7 TRBV6-6 - TGTGCCAGCAGTTACTCGGGACAGGTTTCCTACGAGCAGTACTTC CASSYSGQVSYEQYF
TRBD2 TRBJ2-1 TRBV19 - TGTGCCAGTAGTAGGGGACTAGCGGGAGGCTCCTACAATGAGCAGTTCTTC CASSRGLAGGSYNEQFF
- TRBJ2-3 TRBV7-2 - TGTGCCAGCAGCTGGGGTCTCGATACGCAGTATTTT CASSWGLDTQYF
- TRBJ1-1 TRBV29-1 - TGCAGCGTTGATGGCGGGGGAATGAACACTGAAGCTTTCTTT CSVDGGGMNTEAFF
- TRBJ1-4 TRBV19 - TGTGCCAGTAGTCCACTCCCCCAGACCACAACAACTAATGAAAAACTGTTTTTT CASSPLPQTTTTNEKLFF
- TRBJ2-7 TRBV21-1 - TGTGCCAGCAGCAAAAGGCTCAGCGGGAGGGCAGACGAGCAGTACTTC CASSKRLSGRADEQYF
- TRBJ1-6 TRBV25-1 - TGTGCCAGCACGGGCTCCTATAATTCACCCCTCCACTTT CASTGSYNSPLHF
TRBD1 TRBJ2-5 TRBV5-4 - TGTGCCAGCCGCTCGCTCCCGCCCGACAGGGGGCTGAAAGAGACCCAGTACTTC CASRSLPPDRGLKETQYF
- TRBJ2-7 TRBV4-3 - TGCGCCAGCAGCCAAAAACCAGGGTACGAGCAGTACTTC CASSQKPGYEQYF